The clone carrying this TCR beta chain was observed at least ten times. These data come from a study of human T cells and chemical hapten exposure. Using its own MiXCR run on the RACE reads, TCRdb lists one record per CDR3 protein. This table holds 80,000 to 100,000 distinct CDR3 sequences, under 11% found once. Germline values: CDR1 SQVTM, CDR2 ANQGSEA. The V segment lost 5 bases and the J segment 9 bases; nucleotides outside the gene matches: 17. CDR3 size: 15 residues. Time point here: patch test 2, 6 weeks after DPC sensitization. Treatment noted: therapeutic diphenylcyclopropenone sensitization with weekly scalp DPC.

The material was whole blood, obtained in connection with sensitization to the hapten diphenylcyclopropenone (DPC). The chain joins TRBV29-1 to TRBJ2-3; 7 bases map to TRBD2. This receptor was taken from a woman aged 45 to 65 with alopecia areata. Some clones in this sample may be carry-over from other donors' samples. This chain's CDR3 is CSVSPGGLGEGTQYF. The DNA for the CDR3 is TGCAGCGTTTCCCCCGGGGGTCTTGGGGAGGGGACGCAGTATTTT.